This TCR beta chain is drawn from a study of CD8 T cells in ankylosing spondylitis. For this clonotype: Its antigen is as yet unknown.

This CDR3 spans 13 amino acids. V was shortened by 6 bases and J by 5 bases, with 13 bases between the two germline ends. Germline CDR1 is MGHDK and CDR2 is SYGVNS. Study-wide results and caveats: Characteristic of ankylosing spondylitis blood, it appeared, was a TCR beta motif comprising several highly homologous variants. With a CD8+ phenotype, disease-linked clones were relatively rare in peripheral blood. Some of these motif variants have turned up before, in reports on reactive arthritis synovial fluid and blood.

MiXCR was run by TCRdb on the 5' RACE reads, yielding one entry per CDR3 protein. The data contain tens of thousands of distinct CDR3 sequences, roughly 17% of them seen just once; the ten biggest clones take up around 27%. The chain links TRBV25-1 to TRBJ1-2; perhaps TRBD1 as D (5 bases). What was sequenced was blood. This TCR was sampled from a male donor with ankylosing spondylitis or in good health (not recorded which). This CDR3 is CASRTAVKYGYTF. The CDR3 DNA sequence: TGTGCCAGCAGGACAGCCGTAAAGTATGGCTACACCTTC.